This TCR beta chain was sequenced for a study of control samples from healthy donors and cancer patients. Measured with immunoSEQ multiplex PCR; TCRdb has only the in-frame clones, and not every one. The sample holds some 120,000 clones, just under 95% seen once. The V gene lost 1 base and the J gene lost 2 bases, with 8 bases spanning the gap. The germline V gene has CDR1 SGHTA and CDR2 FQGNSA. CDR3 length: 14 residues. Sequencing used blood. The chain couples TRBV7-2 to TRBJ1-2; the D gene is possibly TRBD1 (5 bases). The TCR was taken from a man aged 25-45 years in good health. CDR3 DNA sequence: TGTGCCAGCAGCTTAGAGGCAGGGAACTATGGCTACACCTTC. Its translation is CASSLEAGNYGYTF.